This T cell receptor (beta chain) was observed in a study of blood T cell repertoires in COVID-19. Study-wide background: Samples representing acute and convalescent COVID-19 were sourced from the United States, Italy and Spain. The analysed material was cDNA or gDNA that came from T cells, B-cell-depleted T cells, or PBMCs.

Assignments of participants to cohorts depended upon their own reported clinical history. In Cohort 3, a recovered donor had either two negative PCRs, clearance, or symptom resolution. Profiled with immunoSEQ multiplex PCR; TCRdb holds only in-frame clones, not every one. In the table there are some 390,000 clones, about 90% of which are singletons. Germline V gives CDR1 GTSNPN, CDR2 SVGIG (reference sequence). The CDR3 covers 13 residues. The clonotype was recovered from a woman in her 30s who had recovered from COVID-19. The sequenced sample consisted of PBMCs or T cells enriched from blood (not recorded which). This chain links TRBV30 with TRBJ1-2, with 12 bases lining up with TRBD1. CDR3 sequence: CACHGTGGHGYTF. The CDR3 DNA is TGTGCGTGTCACGGGACAGGGGGCCATGGCTACACCTTC.